Given below is one T cell receptor (beta chain) in context. Some clones are missing from TCRdb's copy, which holds only in-frame ones; the method was immunoSEQ multiplex PCR. The sample lists about 480,000 clones, approximately 88% occurring once. The data were taken from a study of blood T cell repertoires in COVID-19. CDR3 size: 13 residues. V was shortened by 9 bases and J by 4 bases, with 13 bases between the two germline ends. The V gene's germline CDR1 is LNHDA and CDR2 SQIVND (reference sequence). The rearrangement uses TRBV19 and TRBJ1-5; perhaps TRBD1 as D (6 bases). The source material was PBMCs or T cells enriched from blood (not recorded which). The sequence was collected from a woman in her thirties or forties who had recovered from COVID-19. The CDR3 reads CASHGQLNQPQHF. The CDR3 DNA sequence: TGTGCCAGCCACGGACAGTTAAATCAGCCCCAGCATTTT.